Below, 32 T cell receptor beta chains from the same sample are listed, as sequenced in a study of blood T cell repertoires in COVID-19. Some clones are missing from TCRdb's copy, which holds only in-frame ones; the method was immunoSEQ multiplex PCR. The sample yields 150,000 to 200,000 clones, roughly three quarters seen once. What was sequenced was PBMCs or T cells enriched from blood (not recorded which). The receptor source for this set is a man between 60 and 75 years old who had been exposed to COVID-19.

This clone was seen a handful of times. This chain connects TRBV18 to TRBJ1-1; 9 nucleotides align to TRBD1. V shed 6 bases, J shed 2 bases, and the junction held 4 bases outside the gene matches. The CDR3 runs 14 residues. Germline-derived CDR1 and CDR2 are KGHSH and LQKENI. The chain's CDR3 is CASSDRGLNTEAFF. The CDR3 DNA follows: TGTGCCAGCTCGGACAGGGGTCTAAACACTGAAGCTTTCTTT.

The chain combines TRBV11-2 with TRBJ2-7; D is possibly TRBD1 (6 bases). The germline gives CDR1 SGHAT, CDR2 FQNNGV. The CDR3 is 14 amino acids. V dropped 1 base and J dropped 2 bases, with 9 bases sitting between them. The CDR3 sequence: CASSLGPGAYEQYF. The DNA for the CDR3 is TGTGCCAGCAGCTTAGGTCCAGGGGCCTACGAGCAGTACTTC.

The chain combines TRBV29-1 with TRBJ1-2; D perhaps matches TRBD1 (6 bases). CDR3 size: 12 residues. The germline V and J ends were trimmed by 2 bases and 2 bases, with 6 bases remaining between them. The germline gives CDR1 SQVTM, CDR2 ANQGSEA. The DNA of the CDR3 is TGCAGCGTTGAACAGGGGAACTATGGCTACACCTTC. It translates to CSVEQGNYGYTF.

This clone was observed a single time. The chain couples TRBV27 to TRBJ2-7; 9 bases are a match to TRBD2. CDR1 is MNHEY, CDR2 SMNVEV, per germline (reference sequence). V was clipped by 2 bases and J by 0 bases; unmatched bases: 17. CDR3 length: 20 amino acids. The CDR3 DNA reads as TGTGCCAGCAGTTTAGACCCCCCTTTGGGAGCGGGAGGTTTCTCCTACGAGCAGTACTTC. This translates into CASSLDPPLGAGGFSYEQYF.

The chain joins TRBV3-1 (or the pseudogene TRBV3-2) to TRBJ2-7; possible D gene TRBD2, 7 bases. Per germline, CDR1 LGHDT and CDR2 YNNKEL (reference sequence). The CDR3 covers 17 residues. Trimming pared 1 base from V and 2 bases from J, leaving 18 bases between. CDR3 residues: CASSQAGGQGRPYEQYF. The CDR3 DNA sequence: TGTGCCAGCAGCCAAGCCGGGGGGCAGGGCAGACCCTACGAGCAGTACTTC.

There are a few counts of this clone. The V and J genes are TRBV14 and TRBJ2-1; D is ambiguous. This CDR3 has 13 amino acids. Trimming cost V 4 bases and J 7 bases, with 11 bases left between them. Germline V gene lookup returns CDR1 SGHDN and CDR2 FVKESK. The CDR3 loop is CASSRGSYNEQFF. DNA for the CDR3: TGTGCCAGCAGCCGCGGTAGTTATAATGAGCAGTTCTTC.

This chain connects TRBV23-1 to TRBJ1-5; the match to TRBD1 covers 7 bases. TRBV23-1 is marked as an open reading frame, function uncertain. The CDR3 is 16 residues long. The V and J ends lost 0 bases and 1 base, in that order; junction bases with no gene match: 3. The CDR3 region is CASSQSDRLSNQPQHF. CDR3 sequence (DNA): TGCGCCAGCAGTCAATCGGACAGGCTCAGCAATCAGCCCCAGCATTTT.

This clone qualifies as medium-sized. The chain carries TRBV7-9 and TRBJ2-3; 10 nucleotides agree with TRBD2. This CDR3 is built from 16 residues. Germline V CDR1 and CDR2: SEHNR, FQNEAQ (reference sequence). J gave up 2 bases and V 5 bases, and 7 bases lay outside the gene matches. CDR3 sequence: CASSNPGLAATDTQYF. The DNA of the CDR3 is TGTGCCAGCAGCAACCCCGGACTAGCGGCCACAGATACGCAGTATTTT.

The chain employs TRBV5-6 and TRBJ1-1; tentative D call: TRBD1 (5 bases). Looked up from germline, CDR1 is SGHDT and CDR2 is YYEEEE. Trimming stripped 4 bases from V and 11 bases from J, with 18 bases between. This CDR3 contains 13 residues. Here the CDR3 reads CASSRTDILGAFF. CDR3 bases: TGTGCCAGCAGCAGGACGGACATCCTCGGGGCTTTCTTT.

The chain carries TRBV7-2 and TRBJ1-5; TRBD1 is a possible D gene (5 bases). This CDR3 spans 15 amino acids. Germline CDR1 reads SGHTA; CDR2 reads FQGNSA. Trimming took 1 base from V and 5 from J, leaving 12 bases between them. The CDR3 spells CASSLDGQGYQPQHF. The DNA of the CDR3 is TGTGCCAGCAGCTTAGACGGTCAGGGTTATCAGCCCCAGCATTTT.

The rearrangement joins TRBV5-1 to TRBJ2-2; D might be TRBD2 (5 bases). CDR1 and CDR2 (germline): SGHRS, YFSETQ. This CDR3 is built from 18 residues. Trimming removed 0 bases at V and 3 bases at J, with 18 bases between. The CDR3 protein is CASSLAVLFKDYTGELFF. The CDR3 DNA sequence: TGCGCCAGCAGCTTGGCCGTATTATTTAAGGACTACACCGGGGAGCTGTTTTTT. The full variable domain, its missing parts supplied by reference TRBV5-1 and TRBJ2-2, is KAGVTQTPRYLIKTRGQQVTLSCSPISGHRSVSWYQQTPGQGLQFLFEYFSETQRNKGNFPGRFSGRQFSNSRSEMNVSTLELGDSALYLCASSLAVLFKDYTGELFFGEGSRLTVL.

In nucleotides, the CDR3 is TGTGCCATCAGTGATGTCAGGATAATGGGAACTAATGAAAAACTGTTTTTT. Its protein product is CAISDVRIMGTNEKLFF. This chain links TRBV10-3 with TRBJ1-4, with no clear D. The CDR3 totals 17 residues. Germline assignment: CDR1 ENHRY and CDR2 SYGVKD. The germline V and J ends were trimmed by 3 bases and 1 base, with 15 bases remaining between them.

The chain joins TRBV5-1 to TRBJ1-3; 7 nucleotides line up with TRBD1. Germline V gene sequence: CDR1 SGHRS, CDR2 YFSETQ. The CDR3 contains 15 residues. V shed 5 bases, J shed 0 bases, and the junction held 5 bases outside the gene matches. The CDR3 sequence is CASRWDSYSGNTIYF. The DNA for the CDR3 is TGCGCCAGCAGATGGGACAGCTACTCTGGAAACACCATATATTTT.

The rearrangement joins TRBV7-9 to TRBJ2-1; TRBD1 agrees at 8 bases. The V gene end was trimmed by 5 bases and the J gene end by 5 bases; junction bases not matched to a gene: 5. The CDR3 contains 14 residues. Germline V gene lookup returns CDR1 SEHNR and CDR2 FQNEAQ (reference sequence). CDR3: CASSPVDRDNEQFF. CDR3 DNA sequence: TGTGCCAGCAGCCCAGTGGACAGGGACAATGAGCAGTTCTTC. Looking up the rest from reference TRBV7-9 and TRBJ2-1 gives the full variable domain: DTGVSQNPRHKITKRGQNVTFRCDPISEHNRLYWYRQTLGQGPEFLTYFQNEAQLEKSRLLSDRFSAERPKGSFSTLEIQRTEQGDSAMYLCASSPVDRDNEQFFGPGTRLTVL.

The V and J genes are TRBV3-1 (or the pseudogene TRBV3-2) and TRBJ2-7; D gene unclear. Trimming took 2 bases from V and 0 from J, leaving 11 bases between them. Germline-derived CDR1 and CDR2 are LGHDT and YNNKEL (reference sequence). The CDR3 is 15 residues long. CDR3 coding DNA: TGTGCCAGCAGCCAAACTGCGGCTGCCTCCTACGAGCAGTACTTC. It specifies CASSQTAAASYEQYF.

The chain carries TRBV20-1 and TRBJ1-3, with D hard to call. Trimming left V 8 bases short and J 1 base short, with 6 bases between. CDR3 length equals 11 residues. Germline V gene lookup returns CDR1 DFQATT and CDR2 SNEGSKA (reference sequence). As DNA, the CDR3 is TGCAGTAGCACGTCTGGAAACACCATATATTTT. Its protein is CSSTSGNTIYF.

This sequence joins TRBV7-3 and TRBJ2-2; D might be TRBD1 (5 bases). The CDR3 is 14 amino acids. Trimming removed 5 bases from V and 5 bases from J, with 12 bases in between. CDR1 and CDR2 (germline): SGHTA, FQGTGA. CDR3 in DNA: TGTGCCAGCAGCCTCTTCGACAGAACCGGGGAGCTGTTTTTT. Its translation is CASSLFDRTGELFF.

The DNA for the CDR3 is TGCGCCAGCAAATCAGCGGGACGTGACAATGAGCAGTTCTTC. This encodes CASKSAGRDNEQFF. The chain joins TRBV10-2 to TRBJ2-1, with TRBD2 identical over 7 bases. The CDR3 runs 14 residues. The trim removed 7 bases at V and 5 bases at J, leaving 8 bases unmatched. Looked up from germline, CDR1 is WSHSY and CDR2 is SAAADI.

The V call is TRBV19, the J call TRBJ2-3; TRBD2 aligns across 7 bases. Germline CDR1 is LNHDA and CDR2 is SQIVND (reference sequence). The CDR3 is 13 residues long. V was clipped by 8 bases and J by 5 bases; unmatched bases: 7. CDR3 nucleotide sequence: TGTGCCAGTCGAGCGGGAAGGGTAGATACGCAGTATTTT. It translates to CASRAGRVDTQYF.

This clone was detected many times. The chain combines TRBV5-1 with TRBJ2-1; TRBD1 might be the D (5 bases). Per the germline V gene, CDR1 is SGHRS and CDR2 is YFSETQ. The CDR3 has 13 residues. Deletions cut 4 bases from V and 5 bases from J, with 10 bases between. For the CDR3, the DNA is TGCGCCAGCAGCACCGCCAGGGACAATGAGCAGTTCTTC. Residues: CASSTARDNEQFF.

CDR3 amino acids: CASLRTPDRFNSGANVLTF. The CDR3 DNA follows: TGCGCCAGCCTGAGAACACCGGACAGATTCAACTCTGGGGCCAACGTCCTGACTTTC. The V call is TRBV5-1, the J call TRBJ2-6; the D gene is possibly TRBD1 (6 bases). V lost 7 bases to trimming and J lost 0 bases, with 23 bases between them. Germline CDR1 is SGHRS and CDR2 is YFSETQ. This CDR3 region has 19 residues.

This chain connects TRBV9 to TRBJ2-7; weak D call: TRBD2 (6 bases). V dropped 0 bases and J dropped 2 bases, with 9 bases sitting between them. In germline, CDR1 is SGDLS, CDR2 YYNGEE. CDR3 length: 14 amino acids. The CDR3 reads CASSVGLVPYEQYF. CDR3 DNA sequence: TGTGCCAGCAGCGTAGGACTAGTCCCCTACGAGCAGTACTTC.

The CDR3 sequence is CASSGGTHYEQYF. The CDR3 nucleotides are TGTGCCAGCAGCGGAGGGACACACTACGAGCAGTACTTC. This chain links TRBV7-8 with TRBJ2-7; D tentatively fits TRBD1 or TRBD2 (6 bases each). The CDR3 is 13 residues long. The germline V gene encodes CDR1 SGHVS and CDR2 FQNEAQ. V was cut by 5 bases and J by 3 bases, with 11 bases left in between.

This clone was counted only a few times. The chain employs TRBV6-5 and TRBJ2-7, with TRBD2 as a possible D gene (6 bases). Between the trimmed V and J ends, which lost 0 bases and 1 base, there was a span of 13 bases. CDR3 length equals 16 residues. Germline CDR1 MNHEY, CDR2 SVGAGI. CDR3 region: CASSYSQGAGSYEQYF. The CDR3 nucleotides are TGTGCCAGCAGTTACTCTCAGGGCGCGGGATCCTACGAGCAGTACTTC.

J is TRBJ2-7 and V is TRBV11-2, with 14 positions matching TRBD2. Trimming took 5 bases from V and 3 from J; bases not matched to a gene: 3. The CDR3 is 15 residues long. Germline-derived CDR1 and CDR2 are SGHAT and FQNNGV. Here the CDR3 DNA reads TGTGCCAGCAGCCGGACTAGCGGGAGGAGCTACGAGCAGTACTTC. The encoded protein is CASSRTSGRSYEQYF.

In DNA, the CDR3 is TGTGCCAGCAGGACAGGGGGCACTAATCAGCCCCAGCATTTT. This sequence encodes CASRTGGTNQPQHF. This chain connects TRBV28 to TRBJ1-5, with 10 nucleotides matching TRBD1. The CDR3 length is 14 residues. The V gene end was trimmed by 6 bases and the J gene end by 4 bases; junction bases not matched to a gene: 3. Per the germline V gene, CDR1 is MDHEN and CDR2 is SYDVKM.

This chain links TRBV19 with TRBJ2-3; D not certain. Trimming took 1 base from V and 0 from J, leaving 11 bases between them. CDR1 is LNHDA and CDR2 is SQIVND in the germline V gene (reference sequence). There are 16 residues in the CDR3. This CDR3 is CASSIGASISTDTQYF. The CDR3 nucleotides are TGTGCCAGTAGTATAGGAGCGTCGATTAGCACAGATACGCAGTATTTT.

V gene TRBV9 combines with J gene TRBJ2-7, with 7 bases lining up with TRBD1. Unmatched junction bases numbered 6, after V lost 4 bases and J lost 5 bases. The length of the CDR3 is 13 residues. The germline gives CDR1 SGDLS, CDR2 YYNGEE. CDR3 coding DNA: TGTGCCAGCAGCCTAGGGGGCGAGGACGAGCAGTACTTC. Translating gives CASSLGGEDEQYF.

V gene TRBV7-3 combines with J gene TRBJ2-1, with TRBD2 as a possible D gene (6 bases). Trimming removed 0 bases from V and 0 bases from J, with 21 bases in between. The CDR3 is made up of 20 amino acids. Germline V gene sequence: CDR1 SGHTA, CDR2 FQGTGA. The chain's CDR3 is CASSLTPSLRRGSSYNEQFF. The CDR3 DNA sequence: TGTGCCAGCAGCTTAACCCCATCCCTCCGGCGGGGCAGCTCCTACAATGAGCAGTTCTTC. Looking up the rest from reference TRBV7-3 and TRBJ2-1 gives the full variable domain: GAGVSQTPSNKVTEKGKYVELRCDPISGHTALYWYRQSLGQGPEFLIYFQGTGAADDSGLPNDRFFAVRPEGSVSTLKIQRTERGDSAVYLCASSLTPSLRRGSSYNEQFFGPGTRLTVL.

V and J are TRBV18 and TRBJ1-2; TRBD1 is a possible D gene (6 bases). The CDR3 contains 15 residues. Per the germline V gene, CDR1 is KGHSH and CDR2 is LQKENI. The V end was cut by 2 bases, the J end by 0 bases, with 10 bases between. The CDR3 region has the DNA TGTGCCAGCTCACCAAAAGGGACAACTAACTATGGCTACACCTTC. Translation: CASSPKGTTNYGYTF. The full variable domain, its missing parts supplied by reference TRBV18 and TRBJ1-2, is NAGVMQNPRHLVRRRGQEARLRCSPMKGHSHVYWYRQLPEEGLKFMVYLQKENIIDESGMPKERFSAEFPKEGPSILRIQQVVRGDSAAYFCASSPKGTTNYGYTFGSGTRLTVV.

The chain joins TRBV9 to TRBJ1-2, with 7 positions matching TRBD1. CDR1 and CDR2 (germline): SGDLS, YYNGEE. V shed 4 bases, J shed 4 bases, and the junction held 10 bases outside the gene matches. The CDR3 spans 15 residues. The chain's CDR3 is CASSPGGQRTYGYTF. The DNA of the CDR3 is TGTGCCAGCAGCCCCGGGGGACAGAGAACCTATGGCTACACCTTC.

The rearrangement links TRBV3-1 (or the pseudogene TRBV3-2) to TRBJ1-1; no reliable D call. Germline CDR1 reads LGHDT; CDR2 reads YNNKEL (reference sequence). With 5 bases removed from V and 3 bases from J, the gap between germline ends came to 13 bases. This CDR3 region has 14 residues. The CDR3 DNA reads TGTGCCAGCAGCAAAACATGGGCAGACACTGAAGCTTTCTTT. This translates into CASSKTWADTEAFF.